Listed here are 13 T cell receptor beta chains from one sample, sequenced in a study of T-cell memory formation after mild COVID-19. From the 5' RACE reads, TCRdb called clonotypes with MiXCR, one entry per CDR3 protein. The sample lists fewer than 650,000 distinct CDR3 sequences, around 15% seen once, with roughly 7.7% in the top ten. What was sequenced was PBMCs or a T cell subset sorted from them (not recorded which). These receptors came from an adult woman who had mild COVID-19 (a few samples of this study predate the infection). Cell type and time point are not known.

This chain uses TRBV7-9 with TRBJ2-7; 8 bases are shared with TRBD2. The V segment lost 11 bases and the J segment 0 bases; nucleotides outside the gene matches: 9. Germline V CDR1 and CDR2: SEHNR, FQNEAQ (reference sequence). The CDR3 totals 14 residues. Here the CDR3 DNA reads TGTGCCGGCGGGACTAGTCTGAGCTCCTACGAGCAGTACTTC. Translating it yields CAGGTSLSSYEQYF. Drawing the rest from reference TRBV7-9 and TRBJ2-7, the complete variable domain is DTGVSQNPRHKITKRGQNVTFRCDPISEHNRLYWYRQTLGQGPEFLTYFQNEAQLEKSRLLSDRFSAERPKGSFSTLEIQRTEQGDSAMYLCAGGTSLSSYEQYFGPGTRLTVT.

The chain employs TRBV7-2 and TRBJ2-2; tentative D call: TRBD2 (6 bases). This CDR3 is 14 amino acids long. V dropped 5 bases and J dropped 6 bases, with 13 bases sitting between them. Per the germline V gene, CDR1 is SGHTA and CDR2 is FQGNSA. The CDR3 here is CASSPTSNAGELFF. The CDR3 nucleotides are TGTGCCAGCAGCCCTACTAGCAACGCCGGGGAGCTGTTTTTT.

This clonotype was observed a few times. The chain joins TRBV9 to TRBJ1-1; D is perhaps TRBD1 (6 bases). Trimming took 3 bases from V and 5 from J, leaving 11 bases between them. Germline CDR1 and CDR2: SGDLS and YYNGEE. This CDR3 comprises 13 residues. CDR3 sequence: CASSENQGTEAFF. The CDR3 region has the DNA TGTGCCAGCAGCGAAAATCAGGGGACTGAAGCTTTCTTT.

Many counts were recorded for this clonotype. The CDR3 loop is CATSATGWAGELFF. For the CDR3, the DNA is TGTGCCACCAGTGCGACAGGATGGGCCGGGGAGCTGTTTTTT. The chain carries TRBV24-1 and TRBJ2-2; D possibly corresponds to TRBD1 (6 bases). The CDR3 is made up of 14 amino acids. The V end lost 5 bases, the J end lost 6 bases, and 12 bases lay between the germline ends. Germline-derived CDR1 and CDR2 are KGHDR and SFDVKD.

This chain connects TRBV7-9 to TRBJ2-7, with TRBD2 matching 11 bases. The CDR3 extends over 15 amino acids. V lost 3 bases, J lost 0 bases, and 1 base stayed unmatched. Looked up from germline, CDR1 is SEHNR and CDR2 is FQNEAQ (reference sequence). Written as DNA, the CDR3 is TGTGCCAGCAGCTTGGGACTAGCGGACTCCTACGAGCAGTACTTC. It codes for CASSLGLADSYEQYF. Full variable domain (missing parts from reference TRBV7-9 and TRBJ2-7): DTGVSQNPRHKITKRGQNVTFRCDPISEHNRLYWYRQTLGQGPEFLTYFQNEAQLEKSRLLSDRFSAERPKGSFSTLEIQRTEQGDSAMYLCASSLGLADSYEQYFGPGTRLTVT.

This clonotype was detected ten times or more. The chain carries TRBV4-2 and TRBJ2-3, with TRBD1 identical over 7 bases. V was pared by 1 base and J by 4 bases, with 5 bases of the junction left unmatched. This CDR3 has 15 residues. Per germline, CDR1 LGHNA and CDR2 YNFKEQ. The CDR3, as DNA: TGTGCCAGCAGCCAAGTATCAGGGGGATCAGATACGCAGTATTTT. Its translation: CASSQVSGGSDTQYF.

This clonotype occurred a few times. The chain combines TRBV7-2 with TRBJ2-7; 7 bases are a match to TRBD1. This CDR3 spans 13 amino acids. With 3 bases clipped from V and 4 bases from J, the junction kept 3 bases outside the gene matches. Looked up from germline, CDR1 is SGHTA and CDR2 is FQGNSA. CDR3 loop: CASSFRDSYEQYF. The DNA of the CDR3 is TGTGCCAGCAGCTTTCGGGACAGTTACGAGCAGTACTTC. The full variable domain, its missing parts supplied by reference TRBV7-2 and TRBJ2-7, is GAGVSQSPSNKVTEKGKDVELRCDPISGHTALYWYRQSLGQGLEFLIYFQGNSAPDKSGLPSDRFSAERTGGSVSTLTIQRTQQEDSAVYLCASSFRDSYEQYFGPGTRLTVT.

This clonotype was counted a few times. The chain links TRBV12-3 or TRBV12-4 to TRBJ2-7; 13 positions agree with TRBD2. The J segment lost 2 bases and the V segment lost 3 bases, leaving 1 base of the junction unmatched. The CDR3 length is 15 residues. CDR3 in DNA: TGTGCCAGCAGTTTCGGGACTAGCGGGGCCTACGAGCAGTACTTC. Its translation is CASSFGTSGAYEQYF.

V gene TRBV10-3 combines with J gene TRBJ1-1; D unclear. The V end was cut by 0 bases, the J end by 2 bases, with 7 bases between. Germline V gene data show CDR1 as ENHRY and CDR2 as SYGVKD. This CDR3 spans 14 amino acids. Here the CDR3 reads CAISESEVNTEAFF. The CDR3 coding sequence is TGTGCCATCAGTGAGTCGGAGGTTAACACTGAAGCTTTCTTT.

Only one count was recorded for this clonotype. CDR3: CASSHTSGDYEQYF. CDR3 in DNA: TGCGCCAGCAGCCATACTAGCGGAGACTACGAGCAGTACTTC. V and J are TRBV4-1 and TRBJ2-7, with 8 bases matching TRBD2. The germline CDR1 and CDR2 sequences are MGHRA and YSYEKL. There are 14 residues in the CDR3. With 3 bases clipped from V and 3 bases from J, the junction kept 4 bases outside the gene matches.

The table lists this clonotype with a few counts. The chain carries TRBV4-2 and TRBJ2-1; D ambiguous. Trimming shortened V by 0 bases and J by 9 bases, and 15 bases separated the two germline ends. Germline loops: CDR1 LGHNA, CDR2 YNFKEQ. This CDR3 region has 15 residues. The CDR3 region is CASSQETDLWSEQFF. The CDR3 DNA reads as TGTGCCAGCAGCCAAGAGACGGACCTTTGGTCTGAGCAGTTCTTC.

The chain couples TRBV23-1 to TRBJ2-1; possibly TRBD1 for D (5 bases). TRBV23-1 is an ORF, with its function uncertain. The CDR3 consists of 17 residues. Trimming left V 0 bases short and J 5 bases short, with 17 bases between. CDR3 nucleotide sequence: TGCGCCAGCAGTCAATCGATAAGGACAACCGACGACAATGAGCAGTTCTTC. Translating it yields CASSQSIRTTDDNEQFF.

The CDR3 DNA reads TGCAGCGTTCCCGGGACAGGGGGCTCAGAGACCCAGTACTTC. Translating gives CSVPGTGGSETQYF. This chain joins TRBV29-1 and TRBJ2-5; TRBD1 matches at 12 bases. The CDR3 is 14 amino acids. After removal of 5 bases from V and 4 bases from J, the junction contained 5 bases not matched to a gene. Per the germline V gene, CDR1 is SQVTM and CDR2 is ANQGSEA.